The text below deals with one TCR beta chain. Its target is unknown. The record originates from a study of T cells in Graves' hyperthyroidism and ophthalmopathy. Overall study context: Before treatment of any kind, peripheral blood was taken at initial diagnosis. General study results and limits: Also found in blood were most expanded thyroid clonotypes above 0.001.

TCR beta CDR3 sequences were amplified from RNA transcripts. HTBI primers were used for first-round RT-PCR of the TCR CDR3. TCRdb re-called the multiplex PCR reads through MiXCR, storing one row per CDR3 protein. This table has about 210,000 distinct CDR3 sequences, about 15% appearing once. This receptor was identified in a man aged 45-60 years with Graves' hyperthyroidism. The sequenced sample was blood.

Here the CDR3 DNA reads TGTGCCAGCAGAATTCGACTAGCGGGGGACAATGAGCAGTTCTTC. Encoded protein: CASRIRLAGDNEQFF. The chain joins TRBV6-2 or TRBV6-3 to TRBJ2-1; the match to TRBD2 covers 12 bases. With V trimmed by 6 bases and J by 5 bases, 5 bases remained unmatched. The CDR3 is made up of 15 amino acids. Germline V lookup: CDR1 MNHEY, CDR2 SVGEGT.